The clone carrying this T cell receptor beta chain was recorded a few times. Its target is not known. The use of a sample-barcoded 5' primer and a J-beta primer mix characterized a second PCR of about 7 to 12 cycles. TCRdb re-analysed the 5' RACE reads in MiXCR, keeping a single row per CDR3 protein. The sample has 1.4 million to 1.5 million distinct CDR3 sequences; 40% to 50% are singletons. Aged about 6 to 95, donors were systemically healthy Caucasians from Russia. The sample belongs to a study of blood T cells in healthy people across ages. Study-level results: Reliance upon unsorted PBMCs precluded definitive naive versus antigen-experienced comparison. Correlation between TCR beta diversity and naive T cell percentage was strong.

The V and J ends lost 2 bases and 7 bases respectively, with 9 bases between them. The CDR3 is 13 residues long. Germline-derived CDR1 and CDR2 are MDHEN and SYDVKM. The receptor was derived from a woman younger than 35 in good health. The sample comprised blood. J is TRBJ1-5 and V is TRBV28; D call uncertain. The CDR3 sequence is CASSLEGQQPQHF. The CDR3 DNA reads as TGTGCCAGCAGTTTAGAAGGGCAACAGCCCCAGCATTTT.